This T cell receptor (beta chain) was identified in a study of Ad26.COV2.S vaccination and SARS-CoV-2 variants (dated by TCRdb to the early 2020s). Regarding the complete study: Vaccine-arm donors were drawn from COV1001, a multicentre, randomized, double-blind, placebo-controlled phase I-IIa trial of Ad26.COV2.S in healthy adults. Ad26.COV2.S was administered intramuscularly at 5 x 10^10 or 1 x 10^11 viral particles, either as a single shot or as two shots given 56 days apart. The specificity and breadth of SARS-CoV-2-reactive T cell receptors after Ad26.COV2.S vaccination were assessed by TCRbeta repertoire sequencing. The TCR-sequenced set comprised approximately 32 samples: some 19 Ad26.COV2.S vaccine recipients, 5 placebo recipients and 8 SARS-CoV-2 convalescent individuals. Trial participants were randomized into five groups of five: low-dose or high-dose Ad26.COV2.S given once or twice, or placebo on both occasions. Blinding of investigators to trial group allocation was maintained during experiments and outcome assessment.

In light of the paper, this sample's treatment or condition label describes: roughly 19 received Ad26.COV2.S at low or high dose, single or two shots; 5 received placebo; per-sample allocation not given. Repertoires of vaccine and placebo recipients were sequenced from samples collected on day 63 after the first injection. Between 29 July and 7 August 2020, Cohort 1b enrolled 25 adults aged 18-55 years at one site in Boston, USA. Ad26.COV2.S was a replication-incompetent adenovirus type 26 vector expressing a prefusion-stabilized SARS-CoV-2 spike protein from the original Wuhan strain. The immunoSEQ Assay was used to sequence TCRbeta CDR3 regions. After extraction, genomic DNA underwent amplification by bias-controlled multiplex PCR, followed by high-throughput sequencing. The authors' pipeline ran thus. To quantify the absolute abundance of each unique TCRbeta CDR3 region, sequences were collapsed and filtered. Usable DNA was measured by amplifying reference genes present in all nucleated cells, and TCRbeta template counts were normalized to that usable DNA to estimate T cell fraction. Repertoire TCRs were annotated as SARS-CoV-2-specific when V gene, CDR3 amino acid sequence and J gene were exactly matched to a known reactive TCR set. The reference SARS-CoV-2 TCR set came from MIRA and was filtered for enrichment in COVID-19-positive ImmuneCODE repertoires, removing public or cross-reactive TCRs. Drawing on the MIRA antigens, annotated TCRs were analysed further at the level of specific ORF or position within ORF. Depth was the summed frequency of annotated unique rearrangements, while breadth was defined as annotated unique rearrangements over total unique productive rearrangements. Group comparisons of TCR breadth used two-sided Wilcoxon rank-sum tests. Here the immuneACCESS table is served through TCRdb, limited to in-frame sequences with V and J called. Missing clones are a known gap in these copies; in checked studies unresolved V genes cover under half, and the rest lacks a known reason. Clone size and V and J calls were adopted from that table, with D and trimming inferred from the DNA. This sample gives hundreds of thousands of clones in total; more than 85% of them show up just once. Together, the top ten hold just under 5% of the sample.

Study-wide conclusions, independent of this receptor: After vaccination, spike-specific CD8+ and CD4+ T cell responses were reported to show substantial breadth. Spike-specific TCR breadth was higher in Ad26.COV2.S recipients than in placebo recipients (P = 0.0014). Vaccine and placebo recipients had comparable non-spike TCR breadth, which fits with the vaccine containing only spike. The study lacked the statistical power to compare responses across vaccine doses or regimens. According to the authors, total T cell responses may have been underestimated by the TCR breadth and depth analyses.

Turning to this clone: No cognate antigen has been identified for it. No base quality values were provided; no much bigger clone lies one nucleotide off.

The CDR3 runs 12 amino acids, cysteine and phenylalanine included. Only the CDR3 region is kept as DNA, spanning 36 bases read in frame from base 1. V is cut by 8 bases and J by 3 bases, and the space between the germline ends is 5 bases. Reading the germline V gene gives CDR1 MNHEY and CDR2 SVGAGI. This TCR was sampled from a person aged 18-65 years who received the Ad26.COV2.S COVID-19 vaccine or a placebo. This chain joins TRBV6-5 to TRBJ1-6; a confident D gene designation cannot be given. The input for sequencing was peripheral blood, taken in a trial of Ad26.COV2.S vaccine versus placebo. The base sequence is TGTGCCAGCCAAGGCTATAATTCACCCCTCCACTTT. Its protein reads: CASQGYNSPLHF.